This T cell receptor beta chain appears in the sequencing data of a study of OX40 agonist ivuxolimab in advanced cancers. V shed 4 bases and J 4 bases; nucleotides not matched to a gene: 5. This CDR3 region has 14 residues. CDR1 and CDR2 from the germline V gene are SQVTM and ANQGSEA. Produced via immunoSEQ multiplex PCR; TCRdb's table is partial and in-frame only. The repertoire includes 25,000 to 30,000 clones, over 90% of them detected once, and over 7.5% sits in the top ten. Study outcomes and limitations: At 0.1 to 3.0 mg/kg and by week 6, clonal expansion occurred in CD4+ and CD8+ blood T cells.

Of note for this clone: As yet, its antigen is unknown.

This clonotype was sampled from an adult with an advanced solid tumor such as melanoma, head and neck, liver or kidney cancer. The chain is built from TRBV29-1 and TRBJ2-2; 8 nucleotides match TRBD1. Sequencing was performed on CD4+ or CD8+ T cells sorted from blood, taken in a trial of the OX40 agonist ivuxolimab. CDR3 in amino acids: CSVGDRGFTGELFF. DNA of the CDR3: TGCAGCGTTGGAGACAGGGGATTCACCGGGGAGCTGTTTTTT.